A selection of T cell receptor beta chains follows, all from one sample in a study of CD8 T cells in Susac syndrome. TCRdb re-analysed the immunoSEQ multiplex PCR reads in MiXCR, keeping a single row per CDR3 protein. The profile shows tens of thousands of distinct CDR3 sequences, 90% to 95% of them singletons. The sequencing input was CD8+ T cells from PBMCs. All receptors derive from a human donor with multiple sclerosis. CDR3s include the opening cysteine and the closing phenylalanine or tryptophan. Each record gives: clone size, V gene, D gene, J gene, CDR3 DNA, CDR3 protein. A D gene is named only where the DNA matches it firmly. The size field is filled for only some rows; it gives once, few, many or a size class.

clone size: once
V gene: TRBV13
D gene: NA
J gene: TRBJ2-1
CDR3 DNA: TGTGCCAGCAGCAACTACAGCACGGAGCAGTTCTTC
CDR3 protein: CASSNYSTEQFF

clone size: NA
V gene: TRBV7-9
D gene: TRBD1
J gene: TRBJ1-1
CDR3 DNA: TGTGCCAGCAGCTTAGCCCGGGGATCCGGGACAGGGACCACTGAAGCTTTCTTT
CDR3 protein: CASSLARGSGTGTTEAFF

clone size: NA
V gene: TRBV27
D gene: NA
J gene: TRBJ2-7
CDR3 DNA: TGTGCCAGCAGTCCCGCGGCAGCCTTCTACGAGCAGTACTTC
CDR3 protein: CASSPAAAFYEQYF

clone size: once
V gene: TRBV6-5
D gene: NA
J gene: TRBJ2-7
CDR3 DNA: TGTGCCAGCAGTTACTCGCCTTCATTCGGGCCCTCCTACGAGCAGTACTTC
CDR3 protein: CASSYSPSFGPSYEQYF

clone size: once
V gene: TRBV3-1
D gene: NA
J gene: TRBJ1-6
CDR3 DNA: TGTGCCAGCAGCCAAGAAGGACACCCGAGGTGGAATTCACCCCTCCACTTT
CDR3 protein: CASSQEGHPRWNSPLHF

clone size: once
V gene: TRBV3-1
D gene: NA
J gene: TRBJ2-1
CDR3 DNA: TGTGCCAGCAGCCGTGATGGACTTCCCGCCTACAATGAGCAGTTCTTC
CDR3 protein: CASSRDGLPAYNEQFF

clone size: NA
V gene: TRBV2
D gene: TRBD2
J gene: TRBJ2-1
CDR3 DNA: TGTGCCAGCAGCCGGAGCGGGGACTCCTACAATGAGCAGTTCTTC
CDR3 protein: CASSRSGDSYNEQFF

clone size: NA
V gene: TRBV12-3/TRBV12-4
D gene: TRBD1
J gene: TRBJ1-1
CDR3 DNA: TGTGCCAGCGGAGGGGGCAGACAGGGCCTATCGAACACTGAAGCTTTCTTT
CDR3 protein: CASGGGRQGLSNTEAFF

clone size: NA
V gene: TRBV10-3
D gene: TRBD1
J gene: TRBJ1-5
CDR3 DNA: TGTGCCATCAGTGATCCCGACAGGGGATTGCCCCAGCATTTT
CDR3 protein: CAISDPDRGLPQHF

clone size: NA
V gene: TRBV6-1
D gene: NA
J gene: TRBJ2-1
CDR3 DNA: TGTGCCAGCAGTCTTGGACTACCGGCGAGCTCCTACAATGAGCAGTTCTTC
CDR3 protein: CASSLGLPASSYNEQFF

clone size: NA
V gene: TRBV27
D gene: NA
J gene: TRBJ2-1
CDR3 DNA: TGTGCCAGCAGCTGGCTTTTGGCAGCGGGCAATGAGCAGTTCTTC
CDR3 protein: CASSWLLAAGNEQFF

clone size: NA
V gene: TRBV19
D gene: NA
J gene: TRBJ2-3
CDR3 DNA: TGTGCCAGTAGTTCGACGGGTCTCACAGATACGCAGTATTTT
CDR3 protein: CASSSTGLTDTQYF

clone size: NA
V gene: TRBV27
D gene: TRBD1
J gene: TRBJ1-1
CDR3 DNA: TGTGCCAGCAGTTTAAACAGGGGGTTGGTGAACACTGAAGCTTTCTTT
CDR3 protein: CASSLNRGLVNTEAFF

clone size: NA
V gene: TRBV5-4
D gene: TRBD2
J gene: TRBJ2-1
CDR3 DNA: TGTGCCAGCAGCTGGGGTAGCGGGACCAATGAGCAGTTCTTC
CDR3 protein: CASSWGSGTNEQFF

clone size: NA
V gene: TRBV4-1
D gene: TRBD1
J gene: TRBJ2-3
CDR3 DNA: TGCGCCAGCAGCCAAGTCGCAGGGGGCATAGATACGCAGTATTTT
CDR3 protein: CASSQVAGGIDTQYF

clone size: few
V gene: TRBV25-1
D gene: NA
J gene: TRBJ1-1
CDR3 DNA: TGTGCCAGCTCAGAATGGGGGCAGAACACTGAAGCTTTCTTT
CDR3 protein: CASSEWGQNTEAFF

clone size: NA
V gene: TRBV7-8
D gene: NA
J gene: TRBJ2-1
CDR3 DNA: TGTGCCAGCAGCTTAGGGGTAGCGACCACCTACAATGAGCAGTTCTTC
CDR3 protein: CASSLGVATTYNEQFF

clone size: NA
V gene: TRBV20-1
D gene: TRBD1
J gene: TRBJ2-7
CDR3 DNA: TGCAGTGCTAGAGATTGGGATTTAAGGACAGGCGACTACGAGCAGTACTTC
CDR3 protein: CSARDWDLRTGDYEQYF

clone size: NA
V gene: TRBV12-3/TRBV12-4
D gene: NA
J gene: TRBJ2-5
CDR3 DNA: TGTGCCAGCAGCTATACTCAGGGATTTTTGGAGACCCAGTACTTC
CDR3 protein: CASSYTQGFLETQYF

clone size: NA
V gene: TRBV3-1
D gene: NA
J gene: TRBJ2-4
CDR3 DNA: TGTGCCAGCAGCCACGGGATTGGGGCGGACATTCAGTACTTC
CDR3 protein: CASSHGIGADIQYF

clone size: once
V gene: TRBV2
D gene: TRBD1
J gene: TRBJ2-7
CDR3 DNA: TGTGCCAGCAGGACAGGGGGTTCCTACGAGCAGTACTTC
CDR3 protein: CASRTGGSYEQYF

clone size: NA
V gene: TRBV27
D gene: TRBD2
J gene: TRBJ2-7
CDR3 DNA: TGTGCCAGCAGCTTCGGCCGGGCTAGCGGCTCCTACGAGCAGTACTTC
CDR3 protein: CASSFGRASGSYEQYF